A selection of T cell receptor beta chains follows, all from one sample in a study of blood T cell repertoires in COVID-19. Generated by immunoSEQ multiplex PCR, the TCRdb table keeps only in-frame clones and is missing some. The repertoire holds 450,000 to 500,000 clones, with about 85% as singletons. Sequenced: PBMCs or T cells enriched from blood (not recorded which). The receptors originated from a woman aged 18-30 years who had recovered from COVID-19. Each CDR3 is given with its conserved first and last residue. D genes are given only for firm matches. Clone sizes are given selectively: once, few, many, or a class where the clone is expanded.

j_call clone_size v_call d_call cdr3_aa cdr3_nt
TRBJ2-2 NA TRBV20-1 NA CSASPHHSSGVPGELFF TGCAGTGCTAGTCCCCACCACTCCTCCGGGGTCCCCGGGGAGCTGTTTTTT
TRBJ2-1 NA TRBV30 NA CAWSVRVHNEQFF TGTGCCTGGAGTGTACGGGTACACAATGAGCAGTTCTTC
TRBJ2-7 once TRBV12-2 NA CASRLLQRSRQYF TGTGCAAGTCGCCTCCTTCAAAGGAGTCGGCAGTACTTC
TRBJ2-7 NA TRBV19 NA CASSPVLDSTYEQYF TGTGCCAGTAGCCCCGTCCTAGACAGCACCTACGAGCAGTACTTC
TRBJ2-5 NA TRBV28 TRBD2 CASSRAGEGETQYF TGTGCCAGCAGCCGAGCGGGGGAGGGGGAGACCCAGTACTTC
TRBJ2-1 once TRBV20-1 TRBD2 CSASSPSGGDEQFF TGCAGTGCTAGTAGCCCTAGCGGGGGGGATGAGCAGTTCTTC
TRBJ2-5 NA TRBV5-1 NA CASSLGTGRKTQYF TGCGCCAGCAGCTTGGGCACAGGGAGAAAGACCCAGTACTTC
TRBJ1-1 NA TRBV28 NA CASSDLLQDTEAFF TGTGCCAGCAGCGACCTTCTACAGGACACTGAAGCTTTCTTT
TRBJ2-1 NA TRBV28 NA CASSITRDEQFF TGTGCCAGCAGTATTACGAGGGATGAGCAGTTCTTC
TRBJ2-2 NA TRBV6-5 TRBD1 CASSSYGQEATGELFF TGTGCCAGCAGTTCCTATGGACAGGAGGCGACCGGGGAGCTGTTTTTT
TRBJ2-5 NA TRBV24-1 TRBD2 CATQKSGGAGETQYF TGTGCCACCCAGAAGAGCGGGGGGGCGGGTGAGACCCAGTACTTC
TRBJ1-1 once TRBV7-2 NA CASSYHRENTEAFF TGTGCCAGCAGCTACCACAGGGAGAACACTGAAGCTTTCTTT
TRBJ1-2 many TRBV5-1 NA CASREGRNYGYTF TGCGCCAGCAGGGAGGGGAGAAACTATGGCTACACCTTC
TRBJ1-6 NA TRBV10-3 NA CAISASVDRYNSPLHF TGTGCCATCAGTGCATCCGTCGACAGATATAATTCACCCCTCCACTTT
TRBJ1-2 NA TRBV5-5 NA CASSSEPWTVPYGYTF TGTGCCAGCAGCTCGGAACCCTGGACAGTCCCCTATGGCTACACCTTC
TRBJ2-6 NA TRBV19 NA CASSIVRDGSGANVLTF TGTGCCAGTAGTATCGTGAGGGATGGCTCTGGGGCCAACGTCCTGACTTTC
TRBJ1-1 few TRBV2 NA CASSPNPRIAGSTEAFF TGTGCCAGCTCGCCAAACCCGCGAATAGCGGGGAGCACTGAAGCTTTCTTT
TRBJ2-3 NA TRBV9 TRBD2 CASSSKTSGGTTDTQYF TGTGCCAGCAGCTCTAAGACTAGCGGGGGGACCACAGATACGCAGTATTTT
TRBJ1-2 NA TRBV2 NA CASQPRGYTF TGTGCCAGCCAACCGAGAGGCTACACCTTC
TRBJ2-5 NA TRBV7-8 TRBD1 CASSLVGTEETQYF TGTGCCAGCAGCTTAGTGGGGACAGAAGAGACCCAGTACTTC
TRBJ1-1 NA TRBV6-2/TRBV6-3 NA CASSLFQAEAFF TGTGCCAGCAGTTTATTCCAGGCTGAAGCTTTCTTT
TRBJ2-7 NA TRBV27 NA CASVRVSHEQYF TGTGCCAGCGTGCGGGTAAGCCACGAGCAGTACTTC
TRBJ2-3 NA TRBV28 TRBD2 CASPPLIGLAGISSTDTQYF TGTGCCAGCCCACCGTTAATAGGACTAGCGGGGATATCTAGCACAGATACGCAGTATTTT
TRBJ1-1 NA TRBV7-2 NA CASSLARGTLKRGAFF TGTGCCAGCAGCTTAGCGAGGGGAACCTTAAAACGGGGGGCTTTCTTT
TRBJ2-1 NA TRBV4-2 TRBD2 CASSQDLAGGPSFF TGTGCCAGCAGCCAAGATCTAGCGGGGGGGCCAAGTTTCTTC
TRBJ1-2 once TRBV7-2 TRBD1 CASSLMTGGDGYTF TGTGCCAGCAGCCTGATGACAGGGGGGGATGGCTACACCTTC
TRBJ2-3 NA TRBV7-8 TRBD2 CASSSQAGGDTQYF TGTGCCAGCAGCTCCCAGGCGGGGGGGGATACGCAGTATTTT
TRBJ1-2 NA TRBV7-3 TRBD1 CASSPGQAYGYTF TGTGCCAGCAGCCCCGGACAGGCCTATGGCTACACCTTC
TRBJ2-2 NA TRBV5-1 TRBD1 CASSLLRTGDTGELFF TGCGCCAGCAGCTTGCTACGGACAGGTGACACCGGGGAGCTGTTTTTT
TRBJ1-5 NA TRBV10-3 NA CAISESQKTRGDQPQHF TGTGCCATCAGTGAGTCTCAGAAGACCCGGGGAGATCAGCCCCAGCATTTT
TRBJ2-5 NA TRBV12-3/TRBV12-4 NA CASSLASAETQYF TGTGCCAGCAGTTTAGCGTCTGCGGAGACCCAGTACTTC
TRBJ2-3 NA TRBV5-1 TRBD2 CASGEAGARDTQYF TGCGCCAGCGGGGAAGCGGGGGCGCGGGATACGCAGTATTTT